These T cell receptor beta chains were read from a single sample in a study of cytomegalovirus exposure and HLA in healthy donors. The table came from immunoSEQ multiplex PCR; TCRdb's copy has only in-frame clones and leaves some out. The sample holds roughly 130,000 clones, 75% to 85% seen once. Sequences were obtained from PBMCs. All receptors come from a woman between 40 and 50 years old in good health and CMV-seronegative. CDR3s include the opening cysteine and the closing phenylalanine or tryptophan. The D gene is left open where the match is weak. A row's size may be missing; if present it is once, few, many or a size class.

D gene,V gene,J gene,clone size,CDR3 protein,CDR3 DNA
.,TRBV5-1,TRBJ1-6,.,CASSVDGINSPLHF,TGCGCCAGCAGCGTGGACGGGATTAATTCACCCCTCCACTTT
TRBD2,TRBV6-5,TRBJ2-1,few,CASSAGTSADNEQFF,TGTGCCAGCAGTGCAGGGACTAGCGCTGACAATGAGCAGTTCTTC
.,TRBV5-1,TRBJ2-1,.,CASSSIMEAGEQFF,TGCGCCAGCAGCTCCATTATGGAGGCGGGGGAGCAGTTCTTC
.,TRBV20-1,TRBJ1-1,.,CSARDTEAFF,TGCAGTGCCCGGGACACTGAAGCTTTCTTT
.,TRBV5-6,TRBJ1-2,.,CASSLTSRGVMGGYTF,TGTGCCAGCAGCCTGACCTCTAGGGGTGTTATGGGTGGCTACACCTTC
.,TRBV10-3,TRBJ2-5,.,CAISGSVASPREETQYF,TGTGCCATCAGTGGATCCGTGGCTAGCCCACGCGAAGAGACCCAGTACTTC
.,TRBV9,TRBJ2-1,.,CASSPPWAGGSYNEQFF,TGTGCCAGCAGCCCCCCGTGGGCGGGCGGCTCCTACAATGAGCAGTTCTTC
.,TRBV27,TRBJ1-1,.,CASSFYAGGTEAFF,TGTGCCAGCAGTTTTTATGCGGGGGGCACTGAAGCTTTCTTT
TRBD1,TRBV19,TRBJ1-3,.,CASRTGSSGNTIYF,TGTGCCAGTAGGACAGGGAGCTCTGGAAACACCATATATTTT
TRBD1,TRBV2,TRBJ1-5,.,CASSTGGGQPQHF,TGTGCCAGCAGCACAGGGGGAGGTCAGCCCCAGCATTTT
TRBD1,TRBV7-3,TRBJ1-2,once,CASSLGVGTDYGYTF,TGTGCCAGCAGCTTAGGGGTGGGGACAGACTATGGCTACACCTTC
.,TRBV28,TRBJ2-1,.,CASSSHNSVYNEQFF,TGTGCCAGCAGTTCGCACAATTCTGTCTACAATGAGCAGTTCTTC
TRBD1,TRBV6-1,TRBJ1-6,.,CASSRTGTGNSPLHF,TGTGCCAGCAGTAGAACCGGGACAGGGAATTCACCCCTCCACTTT
.,TRBV7-2,TRBJ1-1,.,CASRSNTEAFF,TGTGCCAGCAGAAGCAACACTGAAGCTTTCTTT
TRBD1,TRBV27,TRBJ1-6,few,CASPKGATYNSPLHF,TGTGCCAGTCCCAAGGGGGCCACCTATAATTCACCCCTCCACTTT
.,TRBV29-1,TRBJ2-7,.,CSVEDEPEQYF,TGCAGCGTTGAAGACGAGCCCGAGCAGTACTTC
.,TRBV4-2,TRBJ1-3,.,CASSQVDSSGNTIYF,TGTGCCAGCAGCCAAGTCGACAGCTCTGGAAACACCATATATTTT
TRBD1,TRBV6-1,TRBJ2-1,.,CASSDWEGQGVNEQFF,TGTGCCAGCAGTGACTGGGAGGGACAGGGGGTCAATGAGCAGTTCTTC
TRBD2,TRBV28,TRBJ2-4,.,CASSRPGTSGAKQNIQYF,TGTGCCAGCAGCAGACCCGGGACTAGCGGGGCTAAACAAAACATTCAGTACTTC
.,TRBV9,TRBJ2-7,.,CASSPTGTPYEQYF,TGTGCCAGCAGCCCCACAGGGACCCCCTACGAGCAGTACTTC
.,TRBV29-1,TRBJ2-6,.,CSVDGAGANVLTF,TGCAGCGTTGACGGGGCTGGGGCCAACGTCCTGACTTTC
.,TRBV9,TRBJ1-3,few,CASSVATGGPNTIYF,TGTGCCAGCAGCGTAGCTACCGGGGGACCAAACACCATATATTTT
TRBD1,TRBV4-3,TRBJ2-7,.,CASSQGDRDYEQYF,TGCGCCAGCAGCCAAGGGGACAGGGACTACGAGCAGTACTTC